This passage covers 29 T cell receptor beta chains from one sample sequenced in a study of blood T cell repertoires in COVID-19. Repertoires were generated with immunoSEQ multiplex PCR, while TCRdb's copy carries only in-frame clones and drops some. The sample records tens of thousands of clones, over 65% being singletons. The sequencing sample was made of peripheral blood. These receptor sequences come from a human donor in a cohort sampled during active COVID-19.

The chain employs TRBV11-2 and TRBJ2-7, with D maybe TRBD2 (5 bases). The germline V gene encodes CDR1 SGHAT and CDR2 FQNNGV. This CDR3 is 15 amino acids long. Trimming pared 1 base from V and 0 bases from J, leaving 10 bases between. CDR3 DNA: TGTGCCAGCAGCTTAGGTGGAGGTGGCTCCTACGAGCAGTACTTC. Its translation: CASSLGGGGSYEQYF.

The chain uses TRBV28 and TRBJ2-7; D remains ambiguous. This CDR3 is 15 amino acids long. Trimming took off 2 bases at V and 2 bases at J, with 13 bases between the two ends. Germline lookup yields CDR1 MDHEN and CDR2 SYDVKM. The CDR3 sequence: CASSLTRTGTYEQYF. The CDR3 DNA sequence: TGTGCCAGCAGTTTAACTCGCACGGGTACCTACGAGCAGTACTTC.

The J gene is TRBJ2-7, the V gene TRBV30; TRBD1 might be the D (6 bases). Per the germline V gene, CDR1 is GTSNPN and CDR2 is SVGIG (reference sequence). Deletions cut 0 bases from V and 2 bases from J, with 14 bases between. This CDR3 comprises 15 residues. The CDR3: CAWSVYGTLAYEQYF. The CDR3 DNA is TGTGCCTGGAGTGTATATGGGACATTAGCCTACGAGCAGTACTTC.

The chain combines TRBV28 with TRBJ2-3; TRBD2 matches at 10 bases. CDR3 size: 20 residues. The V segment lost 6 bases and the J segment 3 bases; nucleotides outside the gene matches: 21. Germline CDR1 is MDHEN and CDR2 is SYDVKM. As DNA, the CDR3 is TGTGCCAGCAGCTACCCCCTCTTCCAGCGGGAGGGCCGGGAGACAGATACGCAGTATTTT. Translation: CASSYPLFQREGRETDTQYF. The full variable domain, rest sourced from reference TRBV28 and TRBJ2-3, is DVKVTQSSRYLVKRTGEKVFLECVQDMDHENMFWYRQDPGLGLRLIYFSYDVKMKEKGDIPEGYSVSREKKERFSLILESASTNQTSMYLCASSYPLFQREGRETDTQYFGPGTRLTVL.

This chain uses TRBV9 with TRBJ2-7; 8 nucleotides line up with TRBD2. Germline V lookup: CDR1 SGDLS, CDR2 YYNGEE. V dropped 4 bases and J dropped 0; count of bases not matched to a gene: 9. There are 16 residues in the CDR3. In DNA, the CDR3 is TGTGCCAGCAGCCCAAAGGCGAGCGGGAGCTCCTACGAGCAGTACTTC. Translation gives CASSPKASGSSYEQYF.

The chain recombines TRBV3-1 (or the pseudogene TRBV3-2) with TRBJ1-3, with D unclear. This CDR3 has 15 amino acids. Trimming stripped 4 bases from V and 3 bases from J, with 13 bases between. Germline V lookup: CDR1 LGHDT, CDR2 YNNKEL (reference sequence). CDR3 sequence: CASSPRCGVGNTIYF. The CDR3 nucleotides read TGTGCCAGCAGCCCAAGGTGCGGGGTTGGAAACACCATATATTTT.

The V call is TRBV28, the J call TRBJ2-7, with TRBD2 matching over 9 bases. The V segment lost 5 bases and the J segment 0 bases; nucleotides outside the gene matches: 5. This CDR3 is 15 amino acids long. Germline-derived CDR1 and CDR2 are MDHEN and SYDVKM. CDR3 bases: TGTGCCAGCAGTCCCCTAGCGGGAAACTCCTACGAGCAGTACTTC. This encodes CASSPLAGNSYEQYF. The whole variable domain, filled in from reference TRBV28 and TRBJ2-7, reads DVKVTQSSRYLVKRTGEKVFLECVQDMDHENMFWYRQDPGLGLRLIYFSYDVKMKEKGDIPEGYSVSREKKERFSLILESASTNQTSMYLCASSPLAGNSYEQYFGPGTRLTVT.

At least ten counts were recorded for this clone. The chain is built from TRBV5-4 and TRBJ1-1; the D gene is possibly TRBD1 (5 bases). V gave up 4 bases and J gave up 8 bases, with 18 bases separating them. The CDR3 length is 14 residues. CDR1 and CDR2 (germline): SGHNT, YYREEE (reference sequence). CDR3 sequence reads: CASSGDRDGGEAFF. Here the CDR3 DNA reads TGTGCCAGCAGCGGCGACAGAGATGGGGGGGAAGCTTTCTTT.

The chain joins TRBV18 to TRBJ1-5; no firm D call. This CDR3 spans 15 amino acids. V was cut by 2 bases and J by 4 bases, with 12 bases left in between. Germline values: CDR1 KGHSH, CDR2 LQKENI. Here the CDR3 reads CASSPAGRTNQPQHF. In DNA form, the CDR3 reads TGTGCCAGCTCACCAGCGGGGAGGACTAATCAGCCCCAGCATTTT.

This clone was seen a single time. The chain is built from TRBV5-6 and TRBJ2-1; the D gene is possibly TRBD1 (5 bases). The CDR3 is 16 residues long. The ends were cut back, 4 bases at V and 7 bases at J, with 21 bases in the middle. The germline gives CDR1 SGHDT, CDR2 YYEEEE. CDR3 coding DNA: TGTGCCAGCAGCAAGGGGCCCTTCGGAGAGACAAATGAGCAGTTCTTC. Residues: CASSKGPFGETNEQFF.

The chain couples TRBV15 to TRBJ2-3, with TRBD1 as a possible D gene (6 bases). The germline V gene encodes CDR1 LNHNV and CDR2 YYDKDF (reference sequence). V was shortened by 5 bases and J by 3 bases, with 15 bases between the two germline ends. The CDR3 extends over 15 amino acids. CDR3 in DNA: TGTGCCACCAGCGTACTAGGAACAGGGACAGATACGCAGTATTTT. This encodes CATSVLGTGTDTQYF.

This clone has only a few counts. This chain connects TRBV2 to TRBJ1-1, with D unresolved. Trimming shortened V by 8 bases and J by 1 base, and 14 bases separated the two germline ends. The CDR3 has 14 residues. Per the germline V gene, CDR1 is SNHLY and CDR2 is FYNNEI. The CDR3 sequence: CASGLEDSNTEAFF. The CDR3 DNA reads TGTGCCAGCGGTTTGGAGGACTCGAACACTGAAGCTTTCTTT.

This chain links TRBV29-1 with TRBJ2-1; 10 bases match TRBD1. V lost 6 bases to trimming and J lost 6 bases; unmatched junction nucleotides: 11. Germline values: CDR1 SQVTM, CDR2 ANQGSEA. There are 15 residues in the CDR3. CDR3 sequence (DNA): TGCAGCGTCGAGACTAACCGGGACAGGGGCAATGAGCAGTTCTTC. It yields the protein CSVETNRDRGNEQFF.

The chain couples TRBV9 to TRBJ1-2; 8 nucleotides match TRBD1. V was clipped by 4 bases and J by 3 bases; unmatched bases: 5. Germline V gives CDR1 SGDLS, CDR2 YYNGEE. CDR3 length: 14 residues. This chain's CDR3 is CASSHPRGHYGYTF. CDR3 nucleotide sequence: TGTGCCAGCAGCCACCCCAGGGGGCACTATGGCTACACCTTC.

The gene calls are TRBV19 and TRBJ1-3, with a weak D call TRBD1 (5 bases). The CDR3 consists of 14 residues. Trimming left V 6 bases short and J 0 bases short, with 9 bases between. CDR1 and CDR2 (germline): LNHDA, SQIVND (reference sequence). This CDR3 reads CASSGHLSGNTIYF. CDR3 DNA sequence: TGTGCCAGTAGCGGACATCTCTCTGGAAACACCATATATTTT.

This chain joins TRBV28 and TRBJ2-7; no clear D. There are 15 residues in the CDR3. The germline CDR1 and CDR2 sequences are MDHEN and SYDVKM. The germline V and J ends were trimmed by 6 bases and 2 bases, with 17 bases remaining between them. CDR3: CASSQMHTRPYEQYF. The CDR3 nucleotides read TGTGCCAGCAGCCAAATGCACACACGCCCCTACGAGCAGTACTTC.

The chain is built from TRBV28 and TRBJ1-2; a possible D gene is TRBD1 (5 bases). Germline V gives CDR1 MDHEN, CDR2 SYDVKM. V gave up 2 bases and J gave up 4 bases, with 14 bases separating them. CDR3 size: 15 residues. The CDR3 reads CASSLKLLGGYGYTF. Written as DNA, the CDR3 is TGTGCCAGCAGTTTAAAGTTGTTGGGGGGCTATGGCTACACCTTC.

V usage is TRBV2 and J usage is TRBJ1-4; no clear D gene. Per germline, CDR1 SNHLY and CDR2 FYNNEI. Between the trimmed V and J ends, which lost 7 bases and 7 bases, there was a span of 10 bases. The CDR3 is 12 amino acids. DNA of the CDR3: TGTGCCAGCACCCTCCGCGGTGAAAAACTGTTTTTT. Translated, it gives CASTLRGEKLFF.

CDR3 sequence reads: CASSSLRLAGDTGELFF. Here the CDR3 DNA reads TGTGCCAGCAGCTCCCTCAGACTAGCGGGAGACACCGGGGAGCTGTTTTTT. The chain carries TRBV5-6 and TRBJ2-2, with 12 bases aligning to TRBD2. Germline lookup yields CDR1 SGHDT and CDR2 YYEEEE. J was trimmed by 3 bases and V by 3 bases; bases with no gene match: 6. The CDR3 contains 17 residues.

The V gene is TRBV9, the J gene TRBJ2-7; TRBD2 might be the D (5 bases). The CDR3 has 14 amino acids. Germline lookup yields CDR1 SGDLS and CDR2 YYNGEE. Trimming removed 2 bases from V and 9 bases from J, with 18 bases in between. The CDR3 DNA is TGTGCCAGCAGCGTCTCAAGCGGTACAAACGTGCAGTACTTC. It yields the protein CASSVSSGTNVQYF.

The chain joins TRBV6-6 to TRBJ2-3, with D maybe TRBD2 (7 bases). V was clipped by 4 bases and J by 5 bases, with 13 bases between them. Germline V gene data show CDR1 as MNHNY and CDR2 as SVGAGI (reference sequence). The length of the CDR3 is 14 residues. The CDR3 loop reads CASSSRGALDTQYF. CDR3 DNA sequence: TGTGCCAGCAGTTCTCGGGGGGCCTTAGATACGCAGTATTTT.

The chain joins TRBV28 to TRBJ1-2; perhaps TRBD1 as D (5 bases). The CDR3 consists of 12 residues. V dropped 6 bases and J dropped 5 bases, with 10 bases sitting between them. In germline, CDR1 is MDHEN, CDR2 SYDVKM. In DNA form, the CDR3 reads TGTGCCAGCAGCCAAACAGGATATGGCTACACCTTC. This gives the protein CASSQTGYGYTF.

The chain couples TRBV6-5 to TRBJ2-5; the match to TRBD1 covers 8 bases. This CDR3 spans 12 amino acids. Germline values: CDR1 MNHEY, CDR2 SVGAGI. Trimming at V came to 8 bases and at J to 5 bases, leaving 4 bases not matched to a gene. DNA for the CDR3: TGTGCCAGCGGCAGGGGGCAGGAGACCCAGTACTTC. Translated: CASGRGQETQYF.

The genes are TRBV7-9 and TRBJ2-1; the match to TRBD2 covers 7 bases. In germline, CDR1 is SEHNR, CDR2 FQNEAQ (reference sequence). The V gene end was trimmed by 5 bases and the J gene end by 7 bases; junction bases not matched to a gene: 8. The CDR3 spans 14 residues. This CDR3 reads CASSQPGGTNEQFF. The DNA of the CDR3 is TGTGCCAGCAGCCAGCCGGGAGGTACGAATGAGCAGTTCTTC.

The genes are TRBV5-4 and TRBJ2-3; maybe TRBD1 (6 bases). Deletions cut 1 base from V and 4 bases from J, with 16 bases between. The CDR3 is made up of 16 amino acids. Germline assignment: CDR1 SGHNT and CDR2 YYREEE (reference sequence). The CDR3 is CASSLQRDTPPDTQYF. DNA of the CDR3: TGTGCCAGCAGCTTGCAACGGGACACCCCACCAGATACGCAGTATTTT.

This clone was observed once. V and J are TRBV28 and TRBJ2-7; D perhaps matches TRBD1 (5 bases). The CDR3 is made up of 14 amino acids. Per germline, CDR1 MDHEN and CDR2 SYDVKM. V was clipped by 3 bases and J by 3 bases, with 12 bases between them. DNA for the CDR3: TGTGCCAGCAGTTTGGGGCAGCGAGTCTACGAGCAGTACTTC. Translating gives CASSLGQRVYEQYF.

The CDR3 DNA follows: TGCGCCAGCAGCCAAGAACTAGCGGGAAGGGAGACCCAGTACTTC. This sequence encodes CASSQELAGRETQYF. The chain links TRBV4-3 to TRBJ2-5; 10 bases map to TRBD2. The CDR3 is 15 residues long. Germline CDR1 and CDR2: LGHNA and YSLEER. Losses at the gene ends were 0 bases for V and 5 bases for J; bases not matched to a gene: 3.

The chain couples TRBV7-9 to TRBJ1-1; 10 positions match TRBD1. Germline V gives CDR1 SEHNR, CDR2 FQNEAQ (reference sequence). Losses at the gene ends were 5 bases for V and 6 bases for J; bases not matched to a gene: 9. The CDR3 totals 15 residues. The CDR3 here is CASSKTGTGESEAFF. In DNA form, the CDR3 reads TGTGCCAGCAGCAAAACCGGGACAGGGGAATCTGAAGCTTTCTTT. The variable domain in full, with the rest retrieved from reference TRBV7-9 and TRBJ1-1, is DTGVSQNPRHKITKRGQNVTFRCDPISEHNRLYWYRQTLGQGPEFLTYFQNEAQLEKSRLLSDRFSAERPKGSFSTLEIQRTEQGDSAMYLCASSKTGTGESEAFFGQGTRLTVV.

The CDR3 DNA reads as TGTGCCACCAGCAGAGAGACGGGAGGGTCGTCCGAGCAGTACTTC. The encoded protein is CATSRETGGSSEQYF. This chain links TRBV15 with TRBJ2-7; TRBD2 matches at 8 bases. V dropped 0 bases and J dropped 6; count of bases not matched to a gene: 7. CDR1 and CDR2 from the germline V gene are LNHNV and YYDKDF (reference sequence). This CDR3 comprises 15 residues.